This passage covers 8 T cell receptor beta chains from one sample sequenced in a study of glioma-infiltrating T cells. The iRepertoire nested amplicon-rescue multiplex PCR amplified TCR alpha and beta CDR3s from RNA. TCRdb re-called the multiplex PCR reads through MiXCR, storing one row per CDR3 protein. The sample gives about 380,000 distinct CDR3 sequences, 41% of which show up once; 9.5% to 15% is in the top ten. Sequencing was done on a sample of glioma tissue, nonneoplastic brain tissue, or PBMCs (not recorded which). Source of these receptors: a human donor with low-grade glioma or glioblastoma, undergoing nonglioma brain surgery, or in good health (not recorded which).

This clonotype was seen only a few times. The chain carries TRBV6-6 and TRBJ1-4, with D possibly being TRBD1 (5 bases). Trimming cost V 2 bases and J 6 bases, with 16 bases left between them. From germline, CDR1 is MNHNY and CDR2 SVGAGI (reference sequence). The CDR3 length is 16 residues. CDR3 sequence reads: CASSYPRQSRDEKLFF. The CDR3, as DNA: TGTGCCAGCAGTTACCCCCGACAGTCGCGGGATGAAAAACTGTTTTTT.

This clonotype was observed at least ten times. The rearrangement uses TRBV28 and TRBJ2-1; no firm D call. V was pared by 6 bases and J by 8 bases, with 11 bases between. Germline V gene data show CDR1 as MDHEN and CDR2 as SYDVKM. The CDR3 is 12 residues long. The CDR3 DNA sequence: TGTGCCAGCAGCCGCCCGGGTGATGAGCAGTTCTTC. Protein: CASSRPGDEQFF.

CDR3 in amino acids: CSATGTGFHEQFF. The CDR3 region has the DNA TGCAGTGCAACCGGGACAGGCTTCCATGAGCAGTTCTTC. The chain carries TRBV20-1 and TRBJ2-1; the match to TRBD1 covers 8 bases. The CDR3 sequence is 13 residues long. Germline assignment: CDR1 DFQATT and CDR2 SNEGSKA (reference sequence). The V and J ends lost 6 bases and 8 bases, in that order; junction bases with no gene match: 9.

Worth noting for this clonotype: This clone may be a read error of a much larger clone one base away. The chain employs TRBV15 and TRBJ2-3; the D is unclear. Germline CDR1 reads LNHNV; CDR2 reads YYDKDF (reference sequence). The CDR3 loop spans 15 amino acids. The CDR3: CAASREGILADTQYF. DNA for the CDR3: TGTGCCGCCAGCAGAGAAGGGATTCTCGCAGATACGCAGTATTTT.

This clonotype was observed a handful of times. V and J are TRBV2 and TRBJ2-2; D is perhaps TRBD2 (5 bases). Trimming took off 10 bases at V and 8 bases at J, with 14 bases between the two ends. Germline CDR1 is SNHLY and CDR2 is FYNNEI. This CDR3 is 12 amino acids long. In nucleotides, the CDR3 is TGTGCCAACGAGCTAGCAACTGGGGAGCTGTTTTTT. It yields the protein CANELATGELFF.

This clonotype appeared once. This may be a read error, as it is one base from a much larger clone. The V gene is TRBV20-1, the J gene TRBJ2-7; 15 nucleotides match TRBD2. The V gene end was trimmed by 6 bases and the J gene end by 9 bases; junction bases not matched to a gene: 15. The CDR3 is 16 residues long. The germline V gene encodes CDR1 DFQATT and CDR2 SNEGSKA (reference sequence). The CDR3 here is CSARKGTSGRNVGQYF. The CDR3 DNA sequence: TGCAGTGCCAGAAAAGGGACTAGCGGGAGGAACGTCGGGCAGTACTTC.

The J gene is TRBJ2-1, the V gene TRBV4-3; perhaps TRBD1 as D (5 bases). Trimming stripped 0 bases from V and 2 bases from J, with 8 bases between. CDR1 and CDR2 from the germline V gene are LGHNA and YSLEER. This CDR3 is built from 15 residues. The CDR3 DNA reads as TGCGCCAGCAGCCAAGACAGGGCGACCTACAATGAGCAGTTCTTC. This sequence encodes CASSQDRATYNEQFF.

To note about this clonotype: This may be a read error, as it is one base from a much larger clone. Because it lacks the conserved phenylalanine or tryptophan at the end, this CDR3 is likely a read error. The rearrangement uses TRBV27 and TRBJ1-6; unclear D gene. This CDR3 is 14 amino acids long. Germline V gives CDR1 MNHEY, CDR2 SMNVEV (reference sequence). V dropped 3 bases and J dropped 4 bases, with 7 bases sitting between them. The CDR3 is CASSLYGYNSPLHS. In nucleotides, the CDR3 is TGTGCCAGCAGTTTGTATGGATATAATTCACCCCTCCACTCT.